Each of the 23 T cell receptor beta chains below was sequenced from the same sample in a study of CD8 T cells in Susac syndrome. Random-hexamer reverse transcription was applied to roughly 0.5 to 1 ug RNA. MiXCR, run by TCRdb on the immunoSEQ multiplex PCR reads, gives a single entry per CDR3 protein. The repertoire holds around 140,000 distinct CDR3 sequences, with roughly 96% as singletons. The sample was CD4+ T cells from PBMCs. All receptors come from a human donor with multiple sclerosis.

The chain recombines TRBV9 with TRBJ2-1, with a possible D match to TRBD2 (5 bases). The CDR3 is 14 amino acids. Germline V gene data show CDR1 as SGDLS and CDR2 as YYNGEE. Trimming removed 0 bases at V and 5 bases at J, with 9 bases between. The CDR3 bases are TGTGCCAGCAGCGTAGAGAGGGCAAACAATGAGCAGTTCTTC. Protein product: CASSVERANNEQFF. The whole variable domain, remainder taken from reference TRBV9 and TRBJ2-1, is DSGVTQTPKHLITATGQRVTLRCSPRSGDLSVYWYQQSLDQGLQFLIQYYNGEERAKGNILERFSAQQFPDLHSELNLSSLELGDSALYFCASSVERANNEQFFGPGTRLTVL.

This chain connects TRBV3-1 to TRBJ1-1; D call uncertain. The CDR3 sequence is 12 residues long. V lost 2 bases, J lost 8 bases, and 9 bases lay in between. The germline V gene encodes CDR1 LGHDT and CDR2 YNNKEL (reference sequence). The CDR3 loop reads CASSQTATEAFF. Written as DNA, the CDR3 is TGTGCCAGCAGCCAAACGGCTACCGAAGCTTTCTTT.

The chain combines TRBV19 with TRBJ1-2, with a weak D call TRBD1 (5 bases). Germline CDR1 and CDR2: LNHDA and SQIVND (reference sequence). The V gene lost 3 bases and the J gene lost 5 bases, with 13 bases spanning the gap. The length of the CDR3 is 14 residues. The CDR3 region is CASSISPGGYGYTF. The DNA of the CDR3 is TGTGCCAGTAGTATCTCTCCGGGGGGTTATGGCTACACCTTC.

V and J are TRBV2 and TRBJ2-7; 10 bases map to TRBD2. Trimming took 6 bases from V and 6 from J; bases not matched to a gene: 14. From germline, CDR1 is SNHLY and CDR2 FYNNEI. This CDR3 is 16 amino acids long. CDR3 sequence (DNA): TGTGCCAGCAGGGGCGGACTAGCGGTCGGTATGGGCGAGCAGTACTTC. Translated, it gives CASRGGLAVGMGEQYF.

This chain connects TRBV6-5 to TRBJ2-3; D gene unclear. Trimming removed 5 bases from V and 4 bases from J, with 13 bases in between. The CDR3 runs to 14 residues. Germline V lookup: CDR1 MNHEY, CDR2 SVGAGI. The DNA of the CDR3 is TGTGCCAGCAGTAATCCTCCCGGGTCAGATACGCAGTATTTT. Translated: CASSNPPGSDTQYF.

This clonotype was picked up one time. This chain connects TRBV4-1 to TRBJ2-7, with a possible D match to TRBD1 (6 bases). Trimming stripped 4 bases from V and 0 bases from J, with 16 bases between. The CDR3 totals 16 residues. CDR1 MGHRA and CDR2 YSYEKL come from the germline V gene. The CDR3 sequence is CASSPGDRRLSYEQYF. As DNA, the CDR3 is TGCGCCAGCAGCCCAGGGGATCGACGTCTCTCCTACGAGCAGTACTTC.

The chain joins TRBV24-1 to TRBJ2-7, with TRBD2 identical over 11 bases. The germline V gene has CDR1 KGHDR and CDR2 SFDVKD. The trim removed 3 bases at V and 7 bases at J, leaving 10 bases unmatched. This CDR3 spans 16 amino acids. DNA of the CDR3: TGTGCCACCAGTGATGCCGGGACTAGCGGCATGGGAGAGCAGTACTTC. It specifies CATSDAGTSGMGEQYF.

As regards this clonotype: Germline is not matched at one junction end, which may reflect a read error. The chain joins TRBV29-1 to TRBJ2-6; 7 bases agree with TRBD2. This CDR3 has 16 amino acids. The germline V gene encodes CDR1 SQVTM and CDR2 ANQGSEA. As DNA, the CDR3 is TGCAGCGTCGAGCGGGCGGGGGACTCTGGGGCCAACATCCTGACTTTC. It specifies CSVERAGDSGANILTF.

This chain links TRBV7-3 with TRBJ2-2; no clear D gene. There are 14 residues in the CDR3. CDR1 is SGHTA, CDR2 FQGTGA, per germline. V lost 5 bases to trimming and J lost 6 bases, with 13 bases between them. The CDR3 loop is CASSPTRSPGELFF. CDR3 sequence (DNA): TGTGCCAGCAGCCCCACCAGGTCGCCCGGGGAGCTGTTTTTT.

This clonotype was observed a single time. The rearrangement uses TRBV15 and TRBJ2-1; D is perhaps TRBD1 (5 bases). Germline V gives CDR1 LNHNV, CDR2 YYDKDF (reference sequence). V was shortened by 7 bases and J by 3 bases, with 16 bases between the two germline ends. This CDR3 contains 15 residues. Here the CDR3 DNA reads TGTGCCACCAAACCGACAGACTTTCGCTACAATGAGCAGTTCTTC. This translates into CATKPTDFRYNEQFF.

The chain couples TRBV7-2 to TRBJ2-3; D gene unclear. The CDR3 runs to 16 residues. Germline V gene sequence: CDR1 SGHTA, CDR2 FQGNSA. V lost 4 bases and J lost 4, with 18 bases in between. The CDR3 spells CASSSTGPRRSDTQYF. The CDR3 DNA sequence: TGTGCCAGCAGCTCGACCGGGCCCAGACGGTCAGATACGCAGTATTTT. Variable domain in full (rest from reference TRBV7-2 and TRBJ2-3): GAGVSQSPSNKVTEKGKDVELRCDPISGHTALYWYRQSLGQGLEFLIYFQGNSAPDKSGLPSDRFSAERTGGSVSTLTIQRTQQEDSAVYLCASSSTGPRRSDTQYFGPGTRLTVL.

The chain uses TRBV23-1 and TRBJ1-5, with no clear D. TRBV23-1 is given ORF status, its function remaining uncertain. Trimming took off 6 bases at V and 4 bases at J, with 13 bases between the two ends. The CDR3 has 14 residues. The CDR3 coding sequence is TGCGCCAGCAGGAAGACCATCCCAAATCAGCCCCAGCATTTT. This encodes CASRKTIPNQPQHF.

This clonotype has only one observation. This chain joins TRBV27 and TRBJ2-2, with 7 bases that match TRBD1. With V trimmed by 5 bases and J by 9 bases, 9 bases remained unmatched. CDR3 size: 14 residues. Germline assignment: CDR1 MNHEY and CDR2 SMNVEV (reference sequence). The CDR3 region is CASSETGTEWELFF. CDR3 DNA sequence: TGTGCCAGCAGTGAAACCGGGACAGAGTGGGAGCTGTTTTTT.

This chain joins TRBV6-1 and TRBJ2-2; D unresolved. Germline V gene sequence: CDR1 MNHNS, CDR2 SASEGT. Trimming pared 3 bases from V and 8 bases from J, leaving 4 bases between. The CDR3 covers 11 residues. CDR3 coding DNA: TGTGCCAGCAGTGACTGGGGGGAGCTGTTTTTT. Protein sequence: CASSDWGELFF.

This sequence joins TRBV12-3 or TRBV12-4 and TRBJ1-6; D not resolved. The CDR3 has 12 residues. The V end lost 6 bases, the J end lost 7 bases, and 7 bases lay between the germline ends. CDR3 amino acids: CASSLKNSPLHF. CDR3 coding DNA: TGTGCCAGCAGCCTCAAAAATTCACCCCTCCACTTT.

This clonotype came up once. The chain carries TRBV6-6 and TRBJ1-6, with no clear D. CDR1 and CDR2 (germline): MNHNY, SVGAGI (reference sequence). Trimming took 0 bases from V and 10 from J, leaving 13 bases between them. The CDR3 consists of 15 residues. The CDR3 is CASSYSGGSRSPLHF. CDR3 DNA sequence: TGTGCCAGCAGTTACTCGGGCGGGTCACGGTCACCCCTCCACTTT.

V usage is TRBV3-1 and J usage is TRBJ2-7; perhaps TRBD2 as D (5 bases). The CDR3 sequence is 13 residues long. Germline CDR1 reads LGHDT; CDR2 reads YNNKEL (reference sequence). Trimming took 1 base from V and 9 from J, leaving 13 bases between them. This chain's CDR3 is CASSQAHGVRQYF. CDR3 nucleotides: TGTGCCAGCAGCCAAGCTCACGGGGTTCGGCAGTACTTC.

This chain uses TRBV12-3 or TRBV12-4 with TRBJ2-2, with D possibly being TRBD2 (6 bases). V was shortened by 3 bases and J by 3 bases, with 8 bases between the two germline ends. The CDR3 totals 14 residues. The CDR3 reads CASSFGGDTGELFF. The CDR3 DNA reads as TGTGCCAGCAGTTTTGGAGGGGACACCGGGGAGCTGTTTTTT.

V gene TRBV20-1 combines with J gene TRBJ2-7; no clear D gene. Germline loops: CDR1 DFQATT, CDR2 SNEGSKA (reference sequence). V lost 3 bases and J 1 base, leaving 10 bases between the germline ends. The CDR3 totals 13 residues. The CDR3 spells CSARTSPSYEQYF. The CDR3 DNA follows: TGCAGTGCTAGGACAAGCCCTTCCTACGAGCAGTACTTC.

V and J are TRBV5-6 and TRBJ1-5; 7 bases align to TRBD1. Losses at the gene ends were 3 bases for V and 7 bases for J; bases not matched to a gene: 7. The CDR3 is made up of 14 amino acids. CDR1 and CDR2 (germline): SGHDT, YYEEEE. The CDR3 DNA reads as TGTGCCAGCAGCTACAGACAGGGAAGCCAGCCCCAGCATTTT. This gives the protein CASSYRQGSQPQHF.

The chain couples TRBV7-8 to TRBJ2-1; TRBD1 agrees at 9 bases. V lost 10 bases, J lost 5 bases, and 9 bases stayed unmatched. The CDR3 extends over 14 amino acids. Germline CDR1 SGHVS, CDR2 FQNEAQ. The CDR3 region is CAMGRGQGNNEQFF. CDR3 in DNA: TGTGCCATGGGTCGGGGACAGGGAAACAATGAGCAGTTCTTC.

The V call is TRBV3-1, the J call TRBJ1-2, with D possibly matching TRBD1 (6 bases). Trimming removed 4 bases at V and 3 bases at J, with 15 bases between. The CDR3 is made up of 15 amino acids. The germline gives CDR1 LGHDT, CDR2 YNNKEL (reference sequence). The CDR3 is CASSLRGSAHYGYTF. In nucleotides, the CDR3 is TGTGCCAGCAGCCTAAGGGGGTCAGCACACTATGGCTACACCTTC.

This clonotype appeared once. CDR3 sequence reads: CASSIAATGEHEQFF. The CDR3, as DNA: TGTGCCAGTAGTATAGCAGCGACAGGGGAGCATGAGCAGTTCTTC. J is TRBJ2-1 and V is TRBV19, with TRBD1 matching 8 bases. Germline V lookup: CDR1 LNHDA, CDR2 SQIVND (reference sequence). There are 15 residues in the CDR3. Germline trimming cut 1 base from V and 8 bases from J; bases unmatched to any gene: 7.